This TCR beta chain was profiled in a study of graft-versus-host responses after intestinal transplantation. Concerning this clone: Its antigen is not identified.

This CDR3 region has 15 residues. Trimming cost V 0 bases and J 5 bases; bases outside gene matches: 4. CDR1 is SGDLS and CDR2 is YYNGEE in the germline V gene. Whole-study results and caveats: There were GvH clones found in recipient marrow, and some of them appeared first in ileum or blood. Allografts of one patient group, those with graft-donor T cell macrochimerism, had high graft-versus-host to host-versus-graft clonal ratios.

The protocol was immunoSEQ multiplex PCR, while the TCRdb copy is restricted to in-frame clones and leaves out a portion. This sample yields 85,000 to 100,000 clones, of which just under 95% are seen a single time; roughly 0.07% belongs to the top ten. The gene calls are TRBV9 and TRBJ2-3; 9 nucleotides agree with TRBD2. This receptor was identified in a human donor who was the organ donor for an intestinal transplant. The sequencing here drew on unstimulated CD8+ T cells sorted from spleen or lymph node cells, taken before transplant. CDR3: CASSVGSGGIDTQYF. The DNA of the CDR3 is TGTGCCAGCAGCGTAGGTAGCGGGGGAATAGATACGCAGTATTTT.